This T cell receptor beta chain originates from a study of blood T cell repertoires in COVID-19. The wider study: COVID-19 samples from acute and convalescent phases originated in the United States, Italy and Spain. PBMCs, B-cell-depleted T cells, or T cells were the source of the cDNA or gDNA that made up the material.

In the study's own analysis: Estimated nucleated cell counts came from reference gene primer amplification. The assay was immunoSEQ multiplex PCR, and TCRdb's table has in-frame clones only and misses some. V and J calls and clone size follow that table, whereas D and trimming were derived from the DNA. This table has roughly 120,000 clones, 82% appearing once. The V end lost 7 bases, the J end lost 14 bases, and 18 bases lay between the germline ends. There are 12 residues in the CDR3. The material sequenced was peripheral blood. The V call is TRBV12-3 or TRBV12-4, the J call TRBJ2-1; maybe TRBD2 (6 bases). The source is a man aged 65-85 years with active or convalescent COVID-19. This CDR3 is CASNLGLLEKFF. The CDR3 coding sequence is TGTGCCAGCAATCTGGGACTCCTAGAGAAGTTCTTC.